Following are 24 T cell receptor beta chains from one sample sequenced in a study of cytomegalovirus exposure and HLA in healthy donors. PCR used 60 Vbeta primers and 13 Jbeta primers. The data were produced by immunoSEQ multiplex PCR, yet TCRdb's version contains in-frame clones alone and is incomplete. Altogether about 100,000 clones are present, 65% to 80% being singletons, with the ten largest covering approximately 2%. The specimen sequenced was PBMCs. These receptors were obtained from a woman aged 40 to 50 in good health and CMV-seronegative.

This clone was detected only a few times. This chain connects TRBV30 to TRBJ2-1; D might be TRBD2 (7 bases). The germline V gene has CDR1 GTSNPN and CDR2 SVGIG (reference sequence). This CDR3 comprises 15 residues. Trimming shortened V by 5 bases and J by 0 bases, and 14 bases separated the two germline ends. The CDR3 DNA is TGTGCCTGGTCACGGGGGGCCAGCTCCTACAATGAGCAGTTCTTC. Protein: CAWSRGASSYNEQFF.

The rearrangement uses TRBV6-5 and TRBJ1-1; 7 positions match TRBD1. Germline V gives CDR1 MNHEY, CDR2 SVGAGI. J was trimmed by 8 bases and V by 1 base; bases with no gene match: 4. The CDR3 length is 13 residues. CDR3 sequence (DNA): TGTGCCAGCAGTTACTTGGGACAGAAAGAAGCTTTCTTT. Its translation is CASSYLGQKEAFF.

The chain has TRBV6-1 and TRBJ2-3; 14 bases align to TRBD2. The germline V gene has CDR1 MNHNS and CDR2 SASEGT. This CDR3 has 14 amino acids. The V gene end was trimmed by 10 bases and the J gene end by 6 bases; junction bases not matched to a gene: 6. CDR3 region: CATGTSGSLDTQYF. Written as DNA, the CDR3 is TGTGCCACCGGGACTAGCGGGAGTTTGGATACGCAGTATTTT.

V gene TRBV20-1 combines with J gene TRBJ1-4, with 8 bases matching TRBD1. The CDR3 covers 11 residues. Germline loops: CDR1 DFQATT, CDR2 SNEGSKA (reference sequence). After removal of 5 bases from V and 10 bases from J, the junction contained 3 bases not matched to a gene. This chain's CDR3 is CSAGDRRKLFF. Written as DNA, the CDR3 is TGCAGTGCTGGGGACAGGAGAAAACTGTTTTTT.

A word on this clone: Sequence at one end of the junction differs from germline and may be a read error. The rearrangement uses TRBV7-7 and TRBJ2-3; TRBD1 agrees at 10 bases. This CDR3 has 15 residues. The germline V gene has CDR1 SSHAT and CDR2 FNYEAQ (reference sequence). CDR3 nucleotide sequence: TGTGCTAGCAGCTTATTGGGGACAGGGGCAGATACGCAGTATTTT. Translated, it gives CASSLLGTGADTQYF.

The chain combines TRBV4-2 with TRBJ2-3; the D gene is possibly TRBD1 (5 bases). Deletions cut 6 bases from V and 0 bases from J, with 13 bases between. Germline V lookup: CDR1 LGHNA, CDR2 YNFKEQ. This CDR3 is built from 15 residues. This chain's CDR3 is CASSRTKASTDTQYF. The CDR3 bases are TGTGCCAGCAGTAGGACAAAAGCTAGCACAGATACGCAGTATTTT.

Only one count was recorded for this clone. The CDR3 sequence is CASSNTEYGYTF. In nucleotides, the CDR3 is TGCGCCAGCAGCAATACAGAATATGGCTACACCTTC. J is TRBJ1-2 and V is TRBV5-1; unclear D gene. Germline V lookup: CDR1 SGHRS, CDR2 YFSETQ. Trimming cost V 4 bases and J 5 bases, with 9 bases left between them. The CDR3 is 12 residues long.

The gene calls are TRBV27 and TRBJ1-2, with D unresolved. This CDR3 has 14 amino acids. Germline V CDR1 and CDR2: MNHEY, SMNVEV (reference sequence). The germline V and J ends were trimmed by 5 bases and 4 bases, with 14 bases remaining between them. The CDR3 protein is CASSPPHGSYGYTF. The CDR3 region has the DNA TGTGCCAGCAGTCCCCCCCATGGCAGCTATGGCTACACCTTC.

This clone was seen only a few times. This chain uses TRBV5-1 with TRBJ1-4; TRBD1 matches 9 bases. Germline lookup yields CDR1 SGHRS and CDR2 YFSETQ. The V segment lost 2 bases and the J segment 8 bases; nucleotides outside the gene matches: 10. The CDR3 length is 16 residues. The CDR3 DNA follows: TGCGCCAGCAGCTTCGGGGGGGACAGGGTTAACGAAAAACTGTTTTTT. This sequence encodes CASSFGGDRVNEKLFF.

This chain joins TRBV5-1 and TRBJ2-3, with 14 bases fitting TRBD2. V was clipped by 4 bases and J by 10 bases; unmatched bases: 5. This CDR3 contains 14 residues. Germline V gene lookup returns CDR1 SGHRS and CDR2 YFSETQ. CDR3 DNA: TGCGCCAGCAGCCGGGGACTAGCGGGAGAGGCGCAGTATTTT. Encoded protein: CASSRGLAGEAQYF. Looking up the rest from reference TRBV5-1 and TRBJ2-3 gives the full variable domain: KAGVTQTPRYLIKTRGQQVTLSCSPISGHRSVSWYQQTPGQGLQFLFEYFSETQRNKGNFPGRFSGRQFSNSRSEMNVSTLELGDSALYLCASSRGLAGEAQYFGPGTRLTVL.

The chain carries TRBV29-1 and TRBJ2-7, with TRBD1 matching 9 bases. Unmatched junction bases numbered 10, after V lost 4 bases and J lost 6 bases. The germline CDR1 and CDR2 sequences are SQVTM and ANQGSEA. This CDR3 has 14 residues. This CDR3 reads CSVGRDRDRLEQYF. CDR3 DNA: TGCAGCGTTGGGAGGGACAGGGATCGGCTCGAGCAGTACTTC.

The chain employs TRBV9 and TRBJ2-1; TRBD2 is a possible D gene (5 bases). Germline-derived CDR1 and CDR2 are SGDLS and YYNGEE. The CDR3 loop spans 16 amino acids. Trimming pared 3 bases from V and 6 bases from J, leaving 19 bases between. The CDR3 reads CASSEEALRVGNEQFF. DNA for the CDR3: TGTGCCAGCAGCGAGGAGGCGTTAAGAGTTGGCAATGAGCAGTTCTTC.

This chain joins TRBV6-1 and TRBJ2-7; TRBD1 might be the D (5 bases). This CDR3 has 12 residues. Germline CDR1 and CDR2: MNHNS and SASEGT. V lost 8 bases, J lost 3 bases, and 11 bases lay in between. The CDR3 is CASETDLYEQYF. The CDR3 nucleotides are TGTGCCAGCGAGACAGACCTCTACGAGCAGTACTTC.

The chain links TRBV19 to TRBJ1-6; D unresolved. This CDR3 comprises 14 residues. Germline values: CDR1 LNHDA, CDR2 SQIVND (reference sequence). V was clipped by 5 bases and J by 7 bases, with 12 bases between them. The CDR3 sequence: CASSQGGLNSPLHF. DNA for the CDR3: TGTGCCAGTAGTCAAGGCGGCTTGAATTCACCCCTCCACTTT. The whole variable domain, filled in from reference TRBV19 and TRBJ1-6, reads DGGITQSPKYLFRKEGQNVTLSCEQNLNHDAMYWYRQDPGQGLRLIYYSQIVNDFQKGDIAEGYSVSREKKESFPLTVTSAQKNPTAFYLCASSQGGLNSPLHFGNGTRLTVT.

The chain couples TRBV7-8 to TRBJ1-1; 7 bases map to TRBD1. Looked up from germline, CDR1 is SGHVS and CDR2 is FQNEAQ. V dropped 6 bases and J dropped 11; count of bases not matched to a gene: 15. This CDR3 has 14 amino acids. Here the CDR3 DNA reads TGTGCCAGCAGTCACCCGGAACAGGGGCGTGAGGCTTTCTTT. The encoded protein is CASSHPEQGREAFF.

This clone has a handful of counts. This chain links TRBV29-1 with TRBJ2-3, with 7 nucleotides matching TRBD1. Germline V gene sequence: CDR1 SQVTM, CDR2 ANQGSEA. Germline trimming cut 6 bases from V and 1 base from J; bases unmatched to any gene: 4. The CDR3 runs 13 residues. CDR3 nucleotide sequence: TGCAGCGTGATAACAGGGGGCACAGATACGCAGTATTTT. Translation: CSVITGGTDTQYF.

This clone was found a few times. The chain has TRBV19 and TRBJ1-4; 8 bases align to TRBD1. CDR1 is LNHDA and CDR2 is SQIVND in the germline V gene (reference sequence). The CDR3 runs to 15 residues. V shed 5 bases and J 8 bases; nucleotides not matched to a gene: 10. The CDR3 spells CASSSGTGSGEKLFF. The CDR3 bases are TGTGCCAGTAGTTCCGGGACAGGTTCGGGGGAAAAACTGTTTTTT.

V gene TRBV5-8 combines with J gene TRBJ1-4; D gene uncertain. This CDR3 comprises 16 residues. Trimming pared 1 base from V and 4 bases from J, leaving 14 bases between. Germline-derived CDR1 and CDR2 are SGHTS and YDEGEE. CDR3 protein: CASSLIRGWSNEKLFF. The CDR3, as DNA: TGTGCCAGCAGCTTGATCCGGGGATGGAGTAATGAAAAACTGTTTTTT. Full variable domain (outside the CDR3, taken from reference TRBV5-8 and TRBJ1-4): EAGVTQSPTHLIKTRGQQATLRCSPISGHTSVYWYQQALGLGLQFLLWYDEGEERNRGNFPPRFSGRQFPNYSSELNVNALELEDSALYLCASSLIRGWSNEKLFFGSGTQLSVL.

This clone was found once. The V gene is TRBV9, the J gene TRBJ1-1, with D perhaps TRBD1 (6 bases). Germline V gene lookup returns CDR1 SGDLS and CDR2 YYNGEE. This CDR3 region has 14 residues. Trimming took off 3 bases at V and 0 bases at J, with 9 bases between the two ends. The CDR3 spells CASSGTALNTEAFF. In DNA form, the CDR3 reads TGTGCCAGCAGCGGGACAGCTTTGAACACTGAAGCTTTCTTT.

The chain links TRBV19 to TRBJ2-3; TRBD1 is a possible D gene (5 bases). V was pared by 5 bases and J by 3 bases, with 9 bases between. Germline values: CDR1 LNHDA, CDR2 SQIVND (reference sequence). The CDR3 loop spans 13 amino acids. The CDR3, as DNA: TGTGCCAGTAGTCAGGGTGGAACAGATACGCAGTATTTT. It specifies CASSQGGTDTQYF. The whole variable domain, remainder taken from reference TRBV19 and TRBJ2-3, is DGGITQSPKYLFRKEGQNVTLSCEQNLNHDAMYWYRQDPGQGLRLIYYSQIVNDFQKGDIAEGYSVSREKKESFPLTVTSAQKNPTAFYLCASSQGGTDTQYFGPGTRLTVL.

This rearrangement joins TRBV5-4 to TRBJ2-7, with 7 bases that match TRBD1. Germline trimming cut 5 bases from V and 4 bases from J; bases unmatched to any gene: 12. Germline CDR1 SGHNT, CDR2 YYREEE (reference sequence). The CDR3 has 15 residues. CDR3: CASRKGQDEGYEQYF. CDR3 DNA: TGTGCCAGCAGGAAAGGACAGGACGAGGGGTACGAGCAGTACTTC. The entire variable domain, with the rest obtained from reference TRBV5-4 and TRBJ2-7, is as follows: ETGVTQSPTHLIKTRGQQVTLRCSSQSGHNTVSWYQQALGQGPQFIFQYYREEENGRGNFPPRFSGLQFPNYSSELNVNALELDDSALYLCASRKGQDEGYEQYFGPGTRLTVT.

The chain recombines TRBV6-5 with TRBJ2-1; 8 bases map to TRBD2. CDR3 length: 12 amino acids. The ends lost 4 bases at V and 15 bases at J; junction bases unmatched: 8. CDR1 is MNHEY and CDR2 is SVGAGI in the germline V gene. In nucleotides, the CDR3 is TGTGCCAGCAGTTTTACGGGAGGGGATTGGTTCTTC. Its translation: CASSFTGGDWFF.

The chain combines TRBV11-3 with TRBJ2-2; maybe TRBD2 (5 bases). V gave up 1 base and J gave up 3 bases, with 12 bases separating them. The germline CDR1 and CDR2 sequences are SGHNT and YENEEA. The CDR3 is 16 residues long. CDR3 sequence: CASSLGGLADTGELFF. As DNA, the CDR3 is TGTGCCAGCAGCTTAGGAGGGTTGGCCGACACCGGGGAGCTGTTTTTT.

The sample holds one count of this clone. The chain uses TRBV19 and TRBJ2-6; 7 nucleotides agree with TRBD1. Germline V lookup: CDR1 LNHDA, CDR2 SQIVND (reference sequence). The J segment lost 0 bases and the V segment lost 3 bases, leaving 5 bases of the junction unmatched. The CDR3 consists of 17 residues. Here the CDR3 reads CASSIRTGSSGANVLTF. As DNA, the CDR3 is TGTGCCAGTAGTATCCGGACAGGTAGCTCTGGGGCCAACGTCCTGACTTTC. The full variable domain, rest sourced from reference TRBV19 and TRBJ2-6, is DGGITQSPKYLFRKEGQNVTLSCEQNLNHDAMYWYRQDPGQGLRLIYYSQIVNDFQKGDIAEGYSVSREKKESFPLTVTSAQKNPTAFYLCASSIRTGSSGANVLTFGAGSRLTVL.